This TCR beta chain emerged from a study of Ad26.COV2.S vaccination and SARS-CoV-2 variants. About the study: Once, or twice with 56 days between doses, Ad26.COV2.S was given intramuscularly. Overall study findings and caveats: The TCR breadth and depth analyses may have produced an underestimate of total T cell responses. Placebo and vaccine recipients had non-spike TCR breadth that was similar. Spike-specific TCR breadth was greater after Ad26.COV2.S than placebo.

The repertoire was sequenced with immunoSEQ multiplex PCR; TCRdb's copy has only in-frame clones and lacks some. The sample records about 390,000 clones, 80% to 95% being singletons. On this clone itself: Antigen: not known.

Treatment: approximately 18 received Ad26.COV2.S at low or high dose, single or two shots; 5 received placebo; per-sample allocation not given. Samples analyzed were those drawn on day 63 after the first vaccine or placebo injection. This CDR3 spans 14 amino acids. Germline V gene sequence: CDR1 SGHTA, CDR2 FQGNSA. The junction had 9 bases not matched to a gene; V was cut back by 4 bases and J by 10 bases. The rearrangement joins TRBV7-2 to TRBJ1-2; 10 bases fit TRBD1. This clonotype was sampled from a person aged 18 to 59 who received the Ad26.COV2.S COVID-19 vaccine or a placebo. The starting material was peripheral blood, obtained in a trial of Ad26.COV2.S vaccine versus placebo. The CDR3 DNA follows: TGTGCCAGCAGCTCTGGCTGGGACAGGGGACCCTACACCTTC. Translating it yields CASSSGWDRGPYTF.